A single sample is the source of the 20 T cell receptor beta chains below, sequenced in a study of OX40 agonist ivuxolimab in advanced cancers. Sequenced by immunoSEQ multiplex PCR; TCRdb stores in-frame clones only, minus some. The sample has approximately 54,000 clones; roughly 86% are singletons. Here the sequenced sample was CD4+ or CD8+ T cells sorted from blood, taken in a trial of the OX40 agonist ivuxolimab. These receptors were obtained from an adult with an advanced solid tumor such as melanoma, head and neck, liver or kidney cancer.

This clone appeared once. This rearrangement joins TRBV11-2 to TRBJ1-3; a weak D match, TRBD1 (5 bases). The CDR3 spans 14 residues. With 4 bases removed from V and 0 bases from J, the gap between germline ends came to 7 bases. Germline V gene data show CDR1 as SGHAT and CDR2 as FQNNGV. The CDR3 region has the DNA TGTGCCAGCAGCTCCGACAGCTCTGGAAACACCATATATTTT. Its protein product is CASSSDSSGNTIYF.

The V gene is TRBV5-5, the J gene TRBJ2-7; 7 bases are a match to TRBD1. V was pared by 3 bases and J by 5 bases, with 8 bases of the junction left unmatched. Germline-derived CDR1 and CDR2 are SGHKS and YYEKEE (reference sequence). The CDR3 sequence is 14 residues long. For the CDR3, the DNA is TGTGCCAGCAGCTCCATACAGGGGTTTGACGAGCAGTACTTC. Translating gives CASSSIQGFDEQYF. Filled out from reference TRBV5-5 and TRBJ2-7, the complete variable domain reads DAGVTQSPTHLIKTRGQQVTLRCSPISGHKSVSWYQQVLGQGPQFIFQYYEKEERGRGNFPDRFSARQFPNYSSELNVNALLLGDSALYLCASSSIQGFDEQYFGPGTRLTVT.

DNA for the CDR3: TGTGCCAGCGGCCGGGGGCAGGGGGCAACAGATACGCAGTATTTT. It translates to CASGRGQGATDTQYF. The chain is built from TRBV6-6 and TRBJ2-3; 8 nucleotides align to TRBD1. Unmatched junction bases numbered 10, after V lost 8 bases and J lost 3 bases. Germline CDR1 reads MNHNY; CDR2 reads SVGAGI (reference sequence). The CDR3 sequence is 15 residues long.

The chain employs TRBV27 and TRBJ2-7, with unresolved D. The V end lost 4 bases, the J end lost 2 bases, and 12 bases lay between the germline ends. CDR1 and CDR2 from the germline V gene are MNHEY and SMNVEV (reference sequence). The CDR3 extends over 14 amino acids. The CDR3 DNA is TGTGCCAGCAGTTCCCACAGAGCTACCTACGAGCAGTACTTC. Translating gives CASSSHRATYEQYF.

The chain employs TRBV19 and TRBJ1-1; unclear D gene. The CDR3 spans 15 residues. The germline V gene has CDR1 LNHDA and CDR2 SQIVND (reference sequence). Deletions cut 1 base from V and 0 bases from J, with 9 bases between. In DNA, the CDR3 is TGTGCCAGTAGTATAGGGGCAGCTATGAACACTGAAGCTTTCTTT. The encoded protein is CASSIGAAMNTEAFF.

The chain has TRBV11-3 and TRBJ2-2; D gene uncertain. V lost 5 bases and J 8 bases, leaving 6 bases between the germline ends. The CDR3 runs to 11 residues. Per germline, CDR1 SGHNT and CDR2 YENEEA. CDR3 protein: CASSLAGELFF. CDR3 nucleotide sequence: TGTGCCAGCAGCCTTGCGGGGGAGCTGTTTTTT.

CDR3 in DNA: TGTGCTAGTGGTTATTATCGTGCAGGACAAAGTCGGGCCAACGTCCTGACTTTC. This codes for CASGYYRAGQSRANVLTF. The chain is built from TRBV12-5 and TRBJ2-6; possible D gene TRBD1, 5 bases. Germline V gene data show CDR1 as LGHNT and CDR2 as FRNRAP. The germline V and J ends were trimmed by 4 bases and 5 bases, with 21 bases remaining between them. The CDR3 is 18 residues long.

The chain joins TRBV19 to TRBJ1-6, with D possibly being TRBD1 (5 bases). Germline CDR1 reads LNHDA; CDR2 reads SQIVND (reference sequence). Trimming took off 6 bases at V and 5 bases at J, with 17 bases between the two ends. This CDR3 is built from 16 residues. As DNA, the CDR3 is TGTGCCAGTAGAACTGCTACAGGTTCTGATAATTCACCCCTCCACTTT. It is translated as CASRTATGSDNSPLHF.

The chain joins TRBV28 to TRBJ2-2; D gene uncertain. Trimming took 6 bases from V and 0 from J, leaving 17 bases between them. The CDR3 is made up of 17 amino acids. Per germline, CDR1 MDHEN and CDR2 SYDVKM. The CDR3 region is CASSPLVPRTNTGELFF. As DNA, the CDR3 is TGTGCCAGCAGCCCCCTTGTTCCAAGAACGAACACCGGGGAGCTGTTTTTT.

The CDR3 DNA reads as TGTGCCAGCAGCCCCCTCATGGGAGGAACCGGGGAGCTGTTTTTT. Its translation is CASSPLMGGTGELFF. The chain links TRBV5-4 to TRBJ2-2; a possible D gene is TRBD2 (6 bases). There are 15 residues in the CDR3. With 4 bases removed from V and 5 bases from J, the gap between germline ends came to 15 bases. Germline V gene data show CDR1 as SGHNT and CDR2 as YYREEE (reference sequence).

This clone has just one count. The CDR3 here is CSVSKLGLNTEAFF. CDR3 in DNA: TGCAGCGTTAGCAAGCTGGGGTTGAACACTGAAGCTTTCTTT. This sequence joins TRBV29-1 and TRBJ1-1; D is undetermined. Germline loops: CDR1 SQVTM, CDR2 ANQGSEA. V lost 5 bases and J 0 bases, leaving 13 bases between the germline ends. The CDR3 length is 14 residues.

The chain carries TRBV10-3 and TRBJ2-5; 11 bases map to TRBD2. Germline CDR1 is ENHRY and CDR2 is SYGVKD. J was trimmed by 1 base and V by 6 bases; bases with no gene match: 4. The CDR3 loop spans 15 amino acids. Here the CDR3 reads CAISPSGGIQETQYF. CDR3 sequence (DNA): TGTGCCATCAGCCCTAGCGGGGGGATCCAAGAGACCCAGTACTTC.

The rearrangement uses TRBV28 and TRBJ1-4; D unclear. V was cut by 10 bases and J by 0 bases, with 9 bases left in between. Germline-derived CDR1 and CDR2 are MDHEN and SYDVKM. The CDR3 is made up of 13 amino acids. The CDR3 here is CATVRATNEKLFF. CDR3 bases: TGTGCCACCGTGCGGGCAACTAATGAAAAACTGTTTTTT.

The chain combines TRBV6-4 with TRBJ2-3; 7 bases map to TRBD2. The length of the CDR3 is 13 residues. Germline CDR1 and CDR2: MRHNA and SNTAGT. Germline trimming cut 2 bases from V and 5 bases from J; bases unmatched to any gene: 1. CDR3 DNA: TGTGCCAGCAGTGACGTAGCGGGAGATACGCAGTATTTT. Its protein product is CASSDVAGDTQYF.

V is TRBV12-1 and J is TRBJ2-5. TRBV12-1 is a pseudogene segment. CDR3 length equals 18 residues. The CDR3: CASSLRTGTQTEQETQYF. Here the CDR3 DNA reads TGTGCCAGCAGCTTACGTACAGGGACTCAAACAGAACAAGAGACCCAGTACTTC.

This sequence joins TRBV14 and TRBJ1-4; perhaps TRBD1 as D (5 bases). Deletions cut 1 base from V and 12 bases from J, with 12 bases between. CDR1 is SGHDN, CDR2 FVKESK, per germline. The CDR3 consists of 13 residues. As DNA, the CDR3 is TGTGCCAGCAGCCAAGGGACGAGGGGCGAACTGTTTTTT. Its translation: CASSQGTRGELFF.

This chain connects TRBV2 to TRBJ2-2, with 10 nucleotides matching TRBD2. This CDR3 region has 20 residues. The V segment lost 7 bases and the J segment 0 bases; nucleotides outside the gene matches: 17. The germline CDR1 and CDR2 sequences are SNHLY and FYNNEI. In DNA form, the CDR3 reads TGTGCCAGCACCTTTAGCGGGGGGCCTTCCCGTACTGCGAACACCGGGGAGCTGTTTTTT. As protein: CASTFSGGPSRTANTGELFF.

The rearrangement joins TRBV10-1 to TRBJ2-1, with 7 bases lining up with TRBD1. The germline CDR1 and CDR2 sequences are WNHNN and SYGVQD (reference sequence). V lost 3 bases and J lost 12; bases outside the gene matches: 8. This CDR3 spans 13 amino acids. The CDR3 DNA is TGCGCCAGCAGTGACGGAAACTACAGGGGGCAGTTCTTC. Protein: CASSDGNYRGQFF.

The count of this clone is one. The gene calls are TRBV10-3 and TRBJ1-1, with D perhaps matching TRBD1 (5 bases). Germline assignment: CDR1 ENHRY and CDR2 SYGVKD. V lost 8 bases, J lost 5 bases, and 18 bases lay in between. This CDR3 has 14 residues. CDR3 bases: TGTGCCATCGGCGACAGTCAGGGAGGTACTGAAGCTTTCTTT. Protein product: CAIGDSQGGTEAFF.

The gene calls are TRBV19 and TRBJ2-1, with TRBD2 matching 10 bases. Trimming cost V 1 base and J 9 bases; bases outside gene matches: 6. Germline V gene sequence: CDR1 LNHDA, CDR2 SQIVND (reference sequence). The CDR3 is 15 amino acids. CDR3 amino acids: CASSIVLAGEAEQFF. The CDR3 DNA reads as TGTGCCAGTAGTATAGTCCTAGCGGGAGAGGCTGAGCAGTTCTTC.